This T cell receptor beta chain was captured in a study of cytomegalovirus exposure and HLA in healthy donors. Study-wide results and limits: A subsequent analysis found that TCR clusters from the first cohort also tended to co-occur in the 90 to 150 validation repertoires, with approximately 94% of cluster scores above 0.

The CDR3 loop spans 14 amino acids. The ends were cut back, 1 base at V and 5 bases at J, with 14 bases in the middle. CDR1 is GTSNPN, CDR2 SVGIG, per germline (reference sequence). Details on this clone: Its antigen is unknown.

Generated by immunoSEQ multiplex PCR, the TCRdb table keeps only in-frame clones and is missing some. Of 200,000 to 250,000 clones in the sample, approximately 80% were seen once. The sequence was collected from a woman aged 25-40 years in good health and CMV-seropositive. The source material was PBMCs. V gene TRBV30 combines with J gene TRBJ1-1; D is ambiguous. Here the CDR3 reads CAWSGRPPKTEAFF. The CDR3 nucleotides read TGTGCCTGGAGTGGTCGTCCACCTAAAACTGAAGCTTTCTTT.